These T cell receptor beta chains were read from a single sample in a study of T cells expressing NK-cell markers. TCRdb processed the 5' RACE reads again and assigns one entry to each CDR3 protein, with no DNA. This sample's table has roughly 450,000 distinct CDR3 sequences. Sequenced: blood T cells: a sorted CD56 or NKG2C T cell subset, CD4+ or CD8+ T cells, or bulk PBMC T cells (not recorded which). The receptors stem from a woman between 50 and 59 years old in good health. The CDR3 runs from the conserved cysteine through the conserved F or W.

TRBJ1-2 | TRBV10-3 | CAISESMVRVLGYTF
TRBJ2-7 | TRBV30 | CAWTNRSSRLAGIYEQYF
TRBJ2-1 | TRBV3-1 | CASSQLAGNEQFF
TRBJ2-1 | TRBV20-1 | CSARLSGGGEQFF
TRBJ2-3 | TRBV29-1 | CSVLQETRGTDTQYF
TRBJ2-1 | TRBV4-2 | CASSQDVGLAARNEQFF
TRBJ2-1 | TRBV12-3/TRBV12-4 | CASNLGMGGQFF
TRBJ2-3 | TRBV12-3/TRBV12-4 | CASSVSDTQYF
TRBJ1-6 | TRBV14 | CASSKDQVSGSLTYNSPLHF
TRBJ2-7 | TRBV4-1 | CASSRPGTSLQYEQYF
TRBJ2-6 | TRBV6-4 | CASSEGPSGANVLTF
TRBJ1-5 | TRBV21-1 | CASSKVRGRQPQHF
TRBJ2-1 | TRBV3-1 | CASSPGTGLISEQFF
TRBJ2-7 | TRBV12-3/TRBV12-4 | CASSPGQGIGGYEQYF
TRBJ2-7 | TRBV30 | CAWIGSGLVTYEQYF
TRBJ2-7 | TRBV6-1 | CASSAFYEQYF
TRBJ1-5 | TRBV4-2 | CASSQMGPIGQPQHF
TRBJ2-3 | TRBV12-3/TRBV12-4 | CASSLLGGRPPDTQYF
TRBJ1-4 | TRBV27 | CASSPGTGYNEKLFF
TRBJ2-3 | TRBV20-1 | CSAIPQASTDTQYF
TRBJ1-2 | TRBV4-1 | CASRPAGPYSGYTF
TRBJ2-1 | TRBV5-1 | CASSFGGPGRKQFF
TRBJ1-1 | TRBV12-3/TRBV12-4 | CASSLEAAMNTEAFF
TRBJ2-5 | TRBV30 | CAWSRDRETQYF
TRBJ2-5 | TRBV20-1 | CSARDNGGQFAQYF
TRBJ2-1 | TRBV19 | CASSIGPRSYNEQFF
TRBJ1-1 | TRBV20-1 | CSALDRAAKTEAFF
TRBJ1-2 | TRBV20-1 | CSASGGENYGYTF
TRBJ2-1 | TRBV20-1 | CSARNTGGHNEQFF
TRBJ2-1 | TRBV4-2 | CASSQDGGMGGDNEQFF
TRBJ1-5 | TRBV7-9 | CASSQIHRGYQPQHF
TRBJ2-2 | TRBV5-1 | CASSLSGGIAGELFF
TRBJ1-6 | TRBV6-6 | CASSWRGREDSPLHF
TRBJ2-1 | TRBV7-7 | CASSRLSNEQFF
TRBJ2-2 | TRBV5-6 | CASILTGAHTGELFF
TRBJ2-3 | TRBV5-1 | CASSLESSGTSSTDTQYF
TRBJ2-7 | TRBV21-1 | CASSKVPSGASYEQYF
TRBJ1-5 | TRBV6-5 | CASSSSAGQPQHF
TRBJ2-7 | TRBV10-3 | CAIRLLDAPTYEQYF
TRBJ2-1 | TRBV20-1 | CSARDNVRYNEQFF
TRBJ2-4 | TRBV5-1 | CASTMTAGGQLAKNIQYF
TRBJ2-4 | TRBV5-6 | CASSSGQLLAKNIQYF
TRBJ2-7 | TRBV3-1 | CASSQVDSGEQYF
TRBJ1-2 | TRBV11-2 | CASSSPTGYGYTF